The sequence of this T cell receptor (beta chain) was determined in a study of blood T cell repertoires in COVID-19. V gave up 7 bases and J gave up 5 bases; unmatched junction bases: 13. The germline V gene encodes CDR1 MDHEN and CDR2 SYDVKM. This CDR3 has 17 residues. The Seattle site enrolled patients during active infection and followed them longitudinally. Per the original methods: Estimation of nucleated cell counts was performed using reference gene primer amplification. Measured with immunoSEQ multiplex PCR; TCRdb has only the in-frame clones, and not every one. V and J calls and clone size come straight from that table; D and trimming were deduced from the DNA. This table holds more than 95,000 clones, approximately 89% found once.

Source material: peripheral blood. This TCR was recovered from a woman aged 80 or older with COVID-19, enrolled during active disease. The rearrangement links TRBV28 to TRBJ2-7; 14 bases align to TRBD2. The CDR3 reads CASTLGGLAGVPHEQYF. CDR3 DNA: TGTGCCAGCACCTTGGGGGGACTAGCGGGAGTACCCCACGAGCAGTACTTC.